This T cell receptor beta chain was documented in a study of cytomegalovirus exposure and HLA in healthy donors. The PCR had 60 Vbeta and 13 Jbeta primers. Libraries were prepared by immunoSEQ multiplex PCR; TCRdb keeps only in-frame clonotypes and omits some of them. This table has some 150,000 clones, around four fifths appearing once. V lost 1 base to trimming and J lost 5 bases; unmatched junction nucleotides: 7. Germline values: CDR1 SGHTA, CDR2 FQGTGA. The CDR3 contains 16 residues. Note on this clone: The antigen remains unidentified.

General study points: The sole available immune exposure information was CMV serostatus.

The chain has TRBV7-3 and TRBJ2-3; TRBD2 aligns across 9 bases. The clonotype comes from a man aged 25-45 years in good health and CMV-seropositive. The sample taken for sequencing was PBMCs. CDR3 nucleotides: TGTGCCAGCAGCTTAAAGGGCGGGGGGGCTGGAGATACGCAGTATTTT. This gives the protein CASSLKGGGAGDTQYF.